This entry concerns a single T cell receptor (beta chain). The antigen remains undetermined. The sample belongs to a study of cytomegalovirus exposure and HLA in healthy donors. Regarding the study as a whole: CMV serostatus was the sole immune exposure information available. The authors later found most CMV-associated TCR beta chains appeared HLA-restricted.

Likely unrecorded immune exposures existed in these nominally healthy donors. Primers for the PCR totalled 60 Vbeta and 13 Jbeta. Assay: immunoSEQ multiplex PCR; the TCRdb copy retains only in-frame clones and omits some. The data hold 110,000 or so clones, with approximately 77% observed a single time. CDR1 and CDR2 (germline): KGHSH, LQKENI. Deletions cut 2 bases from V and 2 bases from J, with 7 bases between. The CDR3 is made up of 14 amino acids. Input material: PBMCs. V gene TRBV18 combines with J gene TRBJ2-1, with D hard to call. The sequence derives from a man aged 50-60 years in good health and CMV-seropositive. CDR3 region: CASSPWLAYNEQFF. The DNA for the CDR3 is TGTGCCAGCTCACCATGGCTAGCCTACAATGAGCAGTTCTTC.